Ten or more counts support the clone carrying this T cell receptor beta chain. No antigen is known for it. Per the germline V gene, CDR1 is DFQATT and CDR2 is SNEGSKA (reference sequence). This CDR3 has 15 residues. The V and J ends lost 0 bases and 10 bases respectively, with 19 bases between them. This sample's TCRbeta library carried unique molecular identifier barcodes. MiXCR, run by TCRdb on the PCR reads, gives a single entry per CDR3 protein. The profile shows around 700,000 distinct CDR3 sequences, roughly 13% of them singletons. The data were taken from a study of T-cell reconstitution after alpha-beta-depleted transplantation in children. The study, taken as a whole, reports: It was newly produced T cells that mostly accounted for T-cell counts and diversity one year after transplant. Certain patients had high TCRbeta diversity at day 60, and it came from recipient T cells and thymic progenitors that survived. Reportedly, roughly two months post-transplant, alpha-beta T cells arose from several hundred expanded graft clones.

The sequence was collected from a girl under 10 years old with congenital amegakaryocytic thrombocytopenia, due to receive a stem cell transplant. The V gene is TRBV20-1, the J gene TRBJ2-1; no clear D gene. This sample comprised PBMCs, obtained before TCRalphabeta/CD19-depleted stem cell transplant. The CDR3 is CSARDLVSDPTEQFF. The CDR3, as DNA: TGCAGTGCTAGAGATCTAGTAAGCGATCCCACCGAGCAGTTCTTC.